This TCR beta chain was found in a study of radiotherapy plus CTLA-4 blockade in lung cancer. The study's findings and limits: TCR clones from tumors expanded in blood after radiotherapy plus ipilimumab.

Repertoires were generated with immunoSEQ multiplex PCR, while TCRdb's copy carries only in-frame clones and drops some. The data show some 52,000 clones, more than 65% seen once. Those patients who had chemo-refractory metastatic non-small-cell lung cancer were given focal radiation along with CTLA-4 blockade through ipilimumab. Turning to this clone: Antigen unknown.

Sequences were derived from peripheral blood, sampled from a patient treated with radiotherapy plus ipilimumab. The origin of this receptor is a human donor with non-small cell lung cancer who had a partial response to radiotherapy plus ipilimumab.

The CDR3 region is CASSVQVGQGALNTIYF. The CDR3 DNA sequence: TGTGCCAGCAGCGTACAGGTTGGACAGGGGGCATTAAACACCATATATTTT. The V and J genes are TRBV9 and TRBJ1-3; 11 bases align to TRBD1. The CDR3 runs to 17 residues. Trimming at V came to 1 base and at J to 6 bases, leaving 9 bases not matched to a gene. Germline assignment: CDR1 SGDLS and CDR2 YYNGEE.